The rows below give T cell receptor beta chains drawn from one sample of a study of identifying expanded T cells in peripheral blood. Libraries were prepared by immunoSEQ multiplex PCR; TCRdb keeps only in-frame clonotypes and omits some of them. Of nearly 60,000 clones listed, roughly 90% are singletons. Source material: blood. The source is a person aged 18 to 75 in good health. Each CDR3 is given with its conserved first and last residue. A D gene is named only where the DNA matches it firmly. Clone size is given for some rows only: seen once, a few or many times, or a class if the clone is expanded.

D: -; size: -; J: TRBJ2-7; V: TRBV4-3; DNA: TGCGCCAGCAGCCAAAATCCGGGACTTTCCTACGAGCAGTACTTC; CDR3: CASSQNPGLSYEQYF
D: -; size: -; J: TRBJ2-1; V: TRBV11-2; DNA: TGTGCCAGCAGCTTAGTACGTCATGAGCAGTTCTTC; CDR3: CASSLVRHEQFF
D: -; size: -; J: TRBJ2-7; V: TRBV27; DNA: TGTGCCAGCAGTTTGTCAGGGAGTACCCCCACCTACGAGCAGTACTTC; CDR3: CASSLSGSTPTYEQYF
D: -; size: -; J: TRBJ2-7; V: TRBV5-1; DNA: TGCGCCAGCAGGTCAGAACAGGGAACAGACGAGCAGTACTTC; CDR3: CASRSEQGTDEQYF
D: -; size: -; J: TRBJ1-3; V: TRBV6-5; DNA: TGTGCCAGCAGTTACTCGACAGTTGGAAACACCATATATTTT; CDR3: CASSYSTVGNTIYF
D: -; size: -; J: TRBJ1-3; V: TRBV4-1; DNA: TGCGCCAGCAGCCAAGAAGGGGGGCAAGAAGGAAACACCATATATTTT; CDR3: CASSQEGGQEGNTIYF
D: TRBD2; size: -; J: TRBJ2-7; V: TRBV9; DNA: TGTGCCAGCAGCGATGGGACTAGCGGGGACGAGCAGTACTTC; CDR3: CASSDGTSGDEQYF
D: TRBD2; size: -; J: TRBJ2-3; V: TRBV28; DNA: TGTGCCAGCAGTTTTTGGGACTACCGTTATGCAGATACGCAGTATTTT; CDR3: CASSFWDYRYADTQYF
D: -; size: once; J: TRBJ2-3; V: TRBV9; DNA: TGTGCCAGCAGCGTAAGCACAGATACGCAGTATTTT; CDR3: CASSVSTDTQYF
D: TRBD1; size: -; J: TRBJ1-6; V: TRBV7-2; DNA: TGTGCCAGCAGCGTAGTGCCGGGACAGGACAATTCACCCCTCCACTTT; CDR3: CASSVVPGQDNSPLHF
D: TRBD1; size: -; J: TRBJ2-5; V: TRBV9; DNA: TGTGCCAGCAGCGTAGGTTTAGGGACAGGGGGCGGAGTGGAGACCCAGTACTTC; CDR3: CASSVGLGTGGGVETQYF
D: TRBD1; size: -; J: TRBJ2-7; V: TRBV6-5; DNA: TGTGCCAGCAGGGATGGACAGGCTTATTCCTACGAGCAGTACTTC; CDR3: CASRDGQAYSYEQYF
D: TRBD2; size: -; J: TRBJ2-4; V: TRBV18; DNA: TGTGCCACCCGAGGCGGGGGATTAAACATTCAGTACTTC; CDR3: CATRGGGLNIQYF
D: -; size: once; J: TRBJ2-1; V: TRBV7-8; DNA: TGTGCCAGCAGCCCACTCGGGGGTTACAATGAGCAGTTCTTC; CDR3: CASSPLGGYNEQFF
D: TRBD1; size: -; J: TRBJ1-2; V: TRBV6-7; DNA: TGTGCCAGCATACAGGGGAGGTGGGGCTACACCTTC; CDR3: CASIQGRWGYTF
D: TRBD2; size: -; J: TRBJ2-1; V: TRBV13; DNA: TGTGCCAGCAGCACACGGACCGGGACTAGCGGGAGAAATAGTTCTTACAATGAGCAGTTCTTC; CDR3: CASSTRTGTSGRNSSYNEQFF
D: TRBD2; size: -; J: TRBJ2-5; V: TRBV7-2; DNA: TGTGCCAGCAGCGGCAGACTAGCGGGGCAAGAGACCCAGTACTTC; CDR3: CASSGRLAGQETQYF
D: -; size: -; J: TRBJ2-7; V: TRBV5-6; DNA: TGTGCCAGCAGCTGGGACCTAGGGCGCGAGCAGTACTTC; CDR3: CASSWDLGREQYF
D: TRBD2; size: once; J: TRBJ2-5; V: TRBV2; DNA: TGTGCCAGCAGCCGGGAAGCGGGGAAACAAGAGACCCAGTACTTC; CDR3: CASSREAGKQETQYF